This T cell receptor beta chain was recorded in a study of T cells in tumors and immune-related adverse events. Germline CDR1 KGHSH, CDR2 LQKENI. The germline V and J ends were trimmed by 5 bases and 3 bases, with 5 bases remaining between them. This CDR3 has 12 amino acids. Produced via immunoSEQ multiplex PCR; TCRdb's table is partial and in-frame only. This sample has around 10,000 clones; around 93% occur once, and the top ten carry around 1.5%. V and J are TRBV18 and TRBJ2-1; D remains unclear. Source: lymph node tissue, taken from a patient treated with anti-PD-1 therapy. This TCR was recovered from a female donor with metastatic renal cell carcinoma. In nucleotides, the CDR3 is TGTGCCAGCTCAGCAAGCTACAATGAGCAGTTCTTC. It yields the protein CASSASYNEQFF.